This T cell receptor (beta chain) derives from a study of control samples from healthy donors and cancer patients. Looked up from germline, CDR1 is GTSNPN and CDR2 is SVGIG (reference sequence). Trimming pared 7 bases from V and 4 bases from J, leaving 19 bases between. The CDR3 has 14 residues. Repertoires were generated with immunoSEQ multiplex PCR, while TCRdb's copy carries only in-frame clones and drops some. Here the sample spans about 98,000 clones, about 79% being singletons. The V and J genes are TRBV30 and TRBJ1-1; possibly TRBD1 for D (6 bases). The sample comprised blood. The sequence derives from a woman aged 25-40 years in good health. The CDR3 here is CASNFRGLGTEAFF. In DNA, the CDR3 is TGTGCCTCGAATTTCAGGGGTTTAGGCACTGAAGCTTTCTTT.